The entry below describes one TCR beta chain. This sample is part of a study of shared clonotypes between healthy human individuals. Turning to the study itself: Donor composition was two women and a few men, aged 18 to 49.

TCRdb's table, derived via immunoSEQ multiplex PCR, lists solely in-frame clones and lacks some. The table includes hundreds of thousands of clones, 95% to 96% detected once. Naive CD8 cells were CD45RO-negative, positively selected for CCR7, excluding terminally differentiated effector memory CD45RA+ cells. Deletions cut 0 bases from V and 0 bases from J, with 12 bases between. This CDR3 has 15 residues. Germline assignment: CDR1 GTSNPN and CDR2 SVGIG (reference sequence). The chain uses TRBV30 and TRBJ2-7; TRBD1 is a possible D gene (6 bases). This sequence originates from a woman aged 30 to 39 in good health. The specimen was naive CD8+ T cells sorted from blood. The CDR3 DNA is TGTGCCTGGAGTGTAGGGCAGGGGAGCTCCTACGAGCAGTACTTC. Its translation: CAWSVGQGSSYEQYF.